The 13 T cell receptor beta chains below come from one sample, sequenced in a study of T cells in Graves' hyperthyroidism and ophthalmopathy. There were TCR beta CDR3 regions amplified from RNA transcripts. A first-round RT-PCR of the TCR CDR3 used the HTBI primer set. MiXCR, run by TCRdb on the multiplex PCR reads, gives a single entry per CDR3 protein. There are a few hundred thousand distinct CDR3 sequences in the sample; about an eighth occur only once, and 5% to 6% lies in the top ten. Material: blood. The receptors come from a woman under 30 with Graves' hyperthyroidism.

The genes are TRBV20-1 and TRBJ1-1; 7 bases are shared with TRBD1. Trimming at V came to 3 bases and at J to 5 bases, leaving 6 bases not matched to a gene. The CDR3 spans 13 residues. The germline gives CDR1 DFQATT, CDR2 SNEGSKA (reference sequence). The CDR3, as DNA: TGCAGTGCTAGGGGGACAGCAGAGACTGAAGCTTTCTTT. Protein sequence: CSARGTAETEAFF.

This clonotype was recorded many times. V is TRBV2 and J is TRBJ1-2; TRBD1 is a possible D gene (5 bases). The germline V gene encodes CDR1 SNHLY and CDR2 FYNNEI. The CDR3 runs to 15 residues. V gave up 3 bases and J gave up 9 bases, with 20 bases separating them. CDR3 nucleotides: TGTGCCAGCAGTGAGGCCCGGGGGGGAGGATTGAGCTACACCTTC. Protein product: CASSEARGGGLSYTF.

In its sample, this clonotype was seen many times. J is TRBJ2-1 and V is TRBV6-5; 13 bases are a match to TRBD2. Germline V CDR1 and CDR2: MNHEY, SVGAGI. V dropped 2 bases and J dropped 5; count of bases not matched to a gene: 6. CDR3 length: 17 amino acids. CDR3 nucleotides: TGTGCCAGCAGTTACAGCGGACTAGCGGGAGTGGACAATGAGCAGTTCTTC. Residues: CASSYSGLAGVDNEQFF.

The sample holds a few counts of this clonotype. This chain links TRBV7-9 with TRBJ2-7; 13 bases fit TRBD2. V was pared by 5 bases and J by 4 bases, with 14 bases of the junction left unmatched. CDR3 length equals 18 residues. From germline, CDR1 is SEHNR and CDR2 FQNEAQ (reference sequence). The CDR3 DNA sequence: TGTGCCAGCAGCCCCGCCACGAGGACTAGCGGGAGATGGTACGAGCAGTACTTC. Translating it yields CASSPATRTSGRWYEQYF. Full variable domain (outside the CDR3, taken from reference TRBV7-9 and TRBJ2-7): DTGVSQNPRHKITKRGQNVTFRCDPISEHNRLYWYRQTLGQGPEFLTYFQNEAQLEKSRLLSDRFSAERPKGSFSTLEIQRTEQGDSAMYLCASSPATRTSGRWYEQYFGPGTRLTVT.

The sample holds many counts of this clonotype. The chain recombines TRBV3-1 with TRBJ2-3, with 13 positions matching TRBD2. CDR3 length: 16 residues. Germline CDR1 LGHDT, CDR2 YNNKEL (reference sequence). Trimming at V came to 6 bases and at J to 8 bases, leaving 11 bases not matched to a gene. In DNA form, the CDR3 reads TGTGCCAGCAGGGACGCTGGGACTAGCGGGACGGGTACGCAGTATTTT. Translated: CASRDAGTSGTGTQYF.

In this sample, this clonotype turned up a few times. This rearrangement joins TRBV24-1 to TRBJ2-4; 12 positions agree with TRBD1. This CDR3 region has 15 residues. The V gene end was trimmed by 3 bases and the J gene end by 6 bases; junction bases not matched to a gene: 2. The germline CDR1 and CDR2 sequences are KGHDR and SFDVKD. The CDR3 sequence is CATSDVGQGANIQYF. In DNA form, the CDR3 reads TGTGCCACCAGTGATGTGGGACAGGGGGCAAACATTCAGTACTTC.

This clonotype was detected ten times or more. The chain links TRBV7-9 to TRBJ1-1, with 11 bases aligning to TRBD1. The V and J ends lost 5 bases and 1 base, in that order; junction bases with no gene match: 9. From germline, CDR1 is SEHNR and CDR2 FQNEAQ (reference sequence). CDR3 length: 17 residues. The DNA of the CDR3 is TGTGCCAGCAGCCCGGGGACAGGGGGATCGTGGAACACTGAAGCTTTCTTT. Amino acid sequence: CASSPGTGGSWNTEAFF.

The chain is built from TRBV15 and TRBJ1-5, with D unclear. The germline CDR1 and CDR2 sequences are LNHNV and YYDKDF (reference sequence). V shed 4 bases and J shed 5 bases, with 15 bases lying between them. The CDR3 is made up of 15 amino acids. The chain's CDR3 is CATSKRGLPDQPQHF. Written as DNA, the CDR3 is TGTGCCACCAGCAAGAGAGGCCTGCCTGATCAGCCCCAGCATTTT.

This clonotype was recorded many times. This sequence joins TRBV11-3 and TRBJ2-7; no firm D call. Germline V gives CDR1 SGHNT, CDR2 YENEEA. Trimming cost V 0 bases and J 5 bases, with 8 bases left between them. This CDR3 comprises 13 residues. CDR3 sequence: CASSLDSANEQYF. The DNA of the CDR3 is TGTGCCAGCAGCTTAGATTCAGCCAACGAGCAGTACTTC.

V usage is TRBV5-1 and J usage is TRBJ2-7; D gene unclear. The CDR3 runs to 14 residues. V lost 4 bases to trimming and J lost 3 bases, with 14 bases between them. Per germline, CDR1 SGHRS and CDR2 YFSETQ. The CDR3 DNA reads as TGCGCCAGCAGCCTAGAATACCCCAACTACGAGCAGTACTTC. Residues: CASSLEYPNYEQYF.

This clonotype has ten or more counts. The rearrangement uses TRBV2 and TRBJ2-2, with D maybe TRBD1 (6 bases). CDR1 and CDR2 from the germline V gene are SNHLY and FYNNEI. The CDR3 loop spans 16 amino acids. The V gene lost 4 bases and the J gene lost 0 bases, with 12 bases spanning the gap. CDR3 nucleotide sequence: TGTGCCAGCAGTGGGCAGGGGATAGCGAACACCGGGGAGCTGTTTTTT. Protein sequence: CASSGQGIANTGELFF.

This clonotype was observed at least ten times. This sequence joins TRBV14 and TRBJ2-3; D not resolved. The V gene's germline CDR1 is SGHDN and CDR2 FVKESK. This CDR3 is built from 19 residues. The ends were cut back, 4 bases at V and 0 bases at J, with 23 bases in the middle. CDR3: CASSPTQFTFTVSTDTQYF. CDR3 sequence (DNA): TGTGCCAGCAGCCCGACTCAATTTACCTTTACAGTTAGCACAGATACGCAGTATTTT.

This clonotype was counted many times. The chain is built from TRBV2 and TRBJ1-3; TRBD1 might be the D (5 bases). Germline V gene data show CDR1 as SNHLY and CDR2 as FYNNEI. The CDR3 spans 13 residues. V lost 1 base to trimming and J lost 6 bases, with 7 bases between them. CDR3: CASSEDRLNTIYF. DNA for the CDR3: TGTGCCAGCAGTGAAGACAGGTTAAACACCATATATTTT.